A selection of T cell receptor beta chains follows, all from one sample in a study of T cell responses to AZD1222 COVID-19 vaccine. Method: immunoSEQ multiplex PCR; TCRdb's copy keeps in-frame clones and lacks some. The sample carries 65,000 to 100,000 clones, approximately 91% recorded once. This specimen consisted of peripheral blood, obtained 28 days after the second AZD1222 dose. Every receptor here comes from an adult who received the AZD1222 COVID-19 vaccine. CDR3s include the opening cysteine and the closing phenylalanine or tryptophan. D genes are given only for firm matches. Only part of the rows carry a size: once, few, many, or a class if the clone is expanded.

clone size	V gene	D gene	J gene	CDR3 protein	CDR3 DNA
NA	TRBV6-5	NA	TRBJ1-3	CASKAGNPGNTIYF	TGTGCCAGCAAGGCAGGCAACCCCGGAAACACCATATATTTT
NA	TRBV7-2	NA	TRBJ2-5	CASSFGLAVQETQYF	TGTGCCAGCAGCTTCGGGCTAGCAGTACAAGAGACCCAGTACTTC
NA	TRBV19	TRBD2	TRBJ2-3	CASSTNSGSTDTQYF	TGTGCCAGTAGTACGAATAGCGGGAGCACAGATACGCAGTATTTT
NA	TRBV2	NA	TRBJ2-1	CASSQGYNEQFF	TGTGCCAGCAGTCAGGGCTACAATGAGCAGTTCTTC
NA	TRBV6-6	NA	TRBJ1-3	CASSYFSLASGNTIYF	TGTGCCAGCAGTTACTTTTCATTGGCCTCTGGAAACACCATATATTTT
NA	TRBV28	NA	TRBJ1-1	CASSSPLANTEAFF	TGTGCCAGCAGTTCTCCATTGGCGAACACTGAAGCTTTCTTT
NA	TRBV5-8	TRBD1	TRBJ2-1	CASSLDRGTYNEQFF	TGTGCCAGCAGCTTAGACAGGGGGACTTACAATGAGCAGTTCTTC
few	TRBV1	NA	TRBJ1-5	CTSSQDLLAGYSNQPQHF	TGCACCAGCAGCCAAGATCTTTTGGCAGGTTATAGCAATCAGCCCCAGCATTTT
NA	TRBV6-2/TRBV6-3	TRBD2	TRBJ2-2	CASSLAGGWNTGELFF	TGTGCCAGCAGTCTAGCGGGAGGATGGAACACCGGGGAGCTGTTTTTT
NA	TRBV14	TRBD2	TRBJ2-1	CASSQGLTSGVYNEQFF	TGTGCCAGCAGCCAAGGCCTGACTAGCGGAGTATACAATGAGCAGTTCTTC
NA	TRBV21-1	NA	TRBJ2-1	CASSSDREGNEQFF	TGTGCCAGCAGCAGCGACAGGGAAGGGAATGAGCAGTTCTTC
NA	TRBV7-8	NA	TRBJ2-7	CASSLDSGLNYEQYF	TGTGCCAGCAGCTTAGATTCGGGACTCAACTACGAGCAGTACTTC
NA	TRBV5-1	NA	TRBJ2-7	CASSLQQGLREQYF	TGCGCCAGCAGCTTGCAGCAGGGTCTACGCGAGCAGTACTTC
NA	TRBV11-2	NA	TRBJ1-2	CASSPVSSNYGYTF	TGTGCCAGCAGCCCCGTGAGCAGTAACTATGGCTACACCTTC
NA	TRBV28	NA	TRBJ1-2	CASTPDSLNRGYTF	TGTGCCAGCACCCCGGACAGCTTGAACCGTGGCTACACCTTC
NA	TRBV19	NA	TRBJ1-1	CASSIAGVMNTEAFF	TGTGCCAGTAGTATTGCAGGGGTGATGAACACTGAAGCTTTCTTT
NA	TRBV19	TRBD1	TRBJ1-1	CASSIKGARGAFF	TGTGCCAGTAGTATCAAGGGGGCGAGGGGAGCTTTCTTT
NA	TRBV18	NA	TRBJ1-4	CASSPPREIGKLFF	TGTGCCAGCTCACCACCTAGGGAAATAGGAAAACTGTTTTTT